One and the same sample provided the 8 T cell receptor beta chains below, sequenced in a study of PD-1 blockade in classical Hodgkin lymphoma. Every patient relapsed after autologous stem cell transplantation, and brentuximab vedotin exposure varied. TCRdb keeps only in-frame clones here, not all; method: immunoSEQ multiplex PCR. The sample yields about 94,000 clones, 75% to 90% seen once. The source material was peripheral blood mononuclear cells (PBMCs), sampled before the second cycle of nivolumab. The receptors come from a human donor with classical Hodgkin lymphoma.

The genes are TRBV7-6 and TRBJ2-3; D unclear. This CDR3 comprises 15 residues. In germline, CDR1 is SGHVS, CDR2 FNYEAQ. V was trimmed by 1 base and J by 0 bases, leaving 8 bases between them. DNA of the CDR3: TGTGCCAGCAGCTTAGAGGTTAGGAGCACAGATACGCAGTATTTT. Encoded protein: CASSLEVRSTDTQYF.

The chain couples TRBV5-1 to TRBJ2-7; D is unclear. This CDR3 is 14 amino acids long. Germline V gene sequence: CDR1 SGHRS, CDR2 YFSETQ. With 0 bases removed from V and 0 bases from J, the gap between germline ends came to 7 bases. The CDR3: CASSLAWDSYEQYF. CDR3 sequence (DNA): TGCGCCAGCAGCTTGGCCTGGGACTCCTACGAGCAGTACTTC.

The J gene is TRBJ2-2, the V gene TRBV9, with a weak D call TRBD1 (6 bases). CDR3 length: 16 amino acids. V was trimmed by 0 bases and J by 0 bases, leaving 9 bases between them. The germline V gene encodes CDR1 SGDLS and CDR2 YYNGEE. The CDR3 loop is CASSVGPGANTGELFF. CDR3 DNA: TGTGCCAGCAGCGTAGGGCCAGGGGCGAACACCGGGGAGCTGTTTTTT.

This chain joins TRBV2 and TRBJ2-5; TRBD1 agrees at 8 bases. J gave up 2 bases and V 7 bases, and 9 bases lay outside the gene matches. Germline CDR1 and CDR2: SNHLY and FYNNEI. CDR3 length: 15 residues. CDR3 sequence reads: CASTSGQVSQETQYF. CDR3 nucleotide sequence: TGTGCCAGCACCTCGGGACAGGTCTCACAAGAGACCCAGTACTTC.

The rearrangement uses TRBV27 and TRBJ1-1; the D gene is possibly TRBD1 (6 bases). The ends were cut back, 6 bases at V and 2 bases at J, with 16 bases in the middle. Germline V gene lookup returns CDR1 MNHEY and CDR2 SMNVEV (reference sequence). This CDR3 contains 15 residues. The CDR3 protein is CASSYVDRINTEAFF. DNA for the CDR3: TGTGCCAGCAGCTACGTGGACAGAATTAACACTGAAGCTTTCTTT.

The V and J genes are TRBV7-9 and TRBJ1-5, with D possibly matching TRBD1 (5 bases). V gave up 5 bases and J gave up 9 bases, with 11 bases separating them. Germline V gene lookup returns CDR1 SEHNR and CDR2 FQNEAQ (reference sequence). The CDR3 loop spans 12 amino acids. The CDR3 nucleotides read TGTGCCAGCAGCGTGGACACGGCGCCCCAGCATTTT. This gives the protein CASSVDTAPQHF.

V is TRBV18 and J is TRBJ2-3, with a possible D match to TRBD1 (6 bases). The germline CDR1 and CDR2 sequences are KGHSH and LQKENI. The V gene lost 1 base and the J gene lost 6 bases, with 11 bases spanning the gap. The CDR3 runs to 14 residues. The CDR3 nucleotides read TGTGCCAGCTCACCACGGGGGCCGAGTGATACGCAGTATTTT. It encodes CASSPRGPSDTQYF.

The gene calls are TRBV4-1 and TRBJ2-2; D possibly corresponds to TRBD2 (5 bases). V was shortened by 4 bases and J by 7 bases, with 16 bases between the two germline ends. The V gene's germline CDR1 is MGHRA and CDR2 YSYEKL. The CDR3 covers 15 residues. This CDR3 reads CASSLQTGKGGELFF. DNA for the CDR3: TGCGCCAGCAGCCTGCAGACGGGAAAAGGCGGGGAGCTGTTTTTT.